The clone carrying this TCR beta chain was recorded many times. This specimen belongs to a study of T cells after yellow fever vaccination. TCRdb redid the calling of the 5' RACE reads with MiXCR, one entry per CDR3 protein. The sample carries some 100,000 distinct CDR3 sequences, 6.5% to 9% recorded once. Germline lookup yields CDR1 SGHTA and CDR2 FQGNSA. Germline trimming cut 5 bases from V and 16 bases from J; bases unmatched to any gene: 10. This CDR3 is built from 12 residues. The rearrangement joins TRBV7-2 to TRBJ2-1; TRBD1 matches at 8 bases. The specimen was CD4+ T cells sorted from PBMCs, collected roughly 47 days after the first yellow fever vaccination. This clonotype was obtained from a man younger than 35 who received the YFV17D yellow fever vaccine. Here the CDR3 reads CASSTRQGQIFF. The CDR3 region has the DNA TGTGCCAGCAGCACCCGACAGGGGCAAATATTCTTC. The whole variable domain, remainder taken from reference TRBV7-2 and TRBJ2-1, is GAGVSQSPSNKVTEKGKDVELRCDPISGHTALYWYRQSLGQGLEFLIYFQGNSAPDKSGLPSDRFSAERTGGSVSTLTIQRTQQEDSAVYLCASSTRQGQIFFGPGTRLTVL.